Below, one TCR beta chain is given with its context. Its antigen is still unknown. Qualities for individual bases were not recorded, and no much larger clone is one base off. This record comes from a study of T cells in pancreatic ductal adenocarcinoma (dated by TCRdb to about 2017). Background on the whole study: Surgically resected pancreatic ductal adenocarcinoma specimens were analyzed for the quantity, spatial distribution, and characteristics of both suppressive cells and tumor-infiltrating CD8+ T cells, an effort aimed at clarifying the adaptive T-cell response occurring naturally. Summary of the overall study and its limitations: More total productive templates and around 8-fold more unique clonotypes were found in blood samples than in tumor samples. T-cell clonality did not differ significantly between tumor and blood, with mean clonality around 0.11 in tumors and approximately 0.068 in blood. Since most people with pancreatic cancer show up with disease that cannot be operated on, the resected cohort was biased toward the minority who had early-stage disease. Comparisons of clonality between tumor and blood may be biased because tumors are enriched in CD45RO+ effector T cells rather than naive T cells, which biases the comparison toward lower diversity.

Trimming costs V 7 bases and J 1 base, and their ends lie 14 bases apart. For CDR1 and CDR2, the germline V gene (reference sequence) lists GTSNPN and SVGIG. Counted from cysteine to phenylalanine, this CDR3 has 13 amino acids. The kept DNA is CDR3 alone, 39 bases in frame from the first base. The pancreatic ductal adenocarcinoma patients who were selected had gone through surgery without receiving any neoadjuvant therapy. Peripheral blood was collected in heparin tubes, from which PBMCs were isolated by histopaque density gradient and cryopreserved in about 9.8% DMSO. The DNeasy Blood and Tissue Kit, with Proteinase K and RNase treatment, was used to extract genomic DNA from roughly seven PBMC specimens and about 9 flash-frozen tumor specimens. TCR beta CDR3 regions were amplified from genomic DNA using the immunoSEQ hsTCRB kit. An Illumina HiSeq system was used to carry out high-throughput TRB CDR3 sequencing. Per the source publication's procedure: The immunoSEQ software was used to analyze sequencing reads, and nonproductive sequences containing premature stops or frame-shifts were removed. Clonality of the repertoire was calculated as one minus the Shannon entropy normalized by log2 of the number of unique productive sequences. The table was pulled from immuneACCESS by TCRdb, which kept in-frame rearrangements only. Such tables lose some clones; where checked, under half of the loss comes from unresolved V genes, and the rest has no known cause. V and J calls and clone size are given by that table; D and trimming were obtained from the DNA. This sample has over 85,000 clones in its table, and nearly 95% of those were observed once. Roughly 3.1% of the sample is in the top ten clones.

The receptor's source is a human donor with pancreatic ductal adenocarcinoma. Sequenced input: PBMCs. The rearranged chain carries TRBV30 and TRBJ2-7, with TRBD2 perhaps the D gene, on 5 matching bases. The CDR3 region reads CASTGSASYEQYF. The sequenced DNA is TGTGCCTCAACGGGAAGCGCGTCCTACGAGCAGTACTTC. With all but the CDR3 taken from the reference TRBV30 and TRBJ2-7 genes, the full variable domain is: SQTIHQWPATLVQPVGSPLSLECTVEGTSNPNLYWYRQAAGRGLQLLFYSVGIGQISSEVPQNLSASRPQDRQFILSSKKLLLSDSGFYLCASTGSASYEQYFGPGTRLTVT.